This T cell receptor (beta chain) was observed in a study of Ad26.COV2.S vaccination and SARS-CoV-2 variants. Broader study findings: Analytic work on TCR breadth and depth might have understated the full extent of total T cell responses. People who got the vaccine had more spike-specific TCR breadth than people who got placebo.

Regarding treatment: about 20 received Ad26.COV2.S at low or high dose, single or two shots; 5 received placebo; per-sample allocation not given. It was on day 63 after the first vaccine or placebo injection that samples were taken. The table came from immunoSEQ multiplex PCR; TCRdb's copy has only in-frame clones and leaves some out. This table holds around 270,000 clones, roughly 89% found once. In germline, CDR1 is LGHNA, CDR2 YSLEER. J gave up 8 bases and V 1 base, and 3 bases lay outside the gene matches. The CDR3 runs 15 residues. This clone was seen only once. What it recognizes is unknown. The starting material was peripheral blood, obtained in a trial of Ad26.COV2.S vaccine versus placebo. V gene TRBV4-3 combines with J gene TRBJ1-4, with TRBD1 identical over 11 bases. The receptor was derived from a person between 18 and 65 years old who received the Ad26.COV2.S COVID-19 vaccine or a placebo. CDR3 loop: CASSQGGTGGEKLFF. CDR3 coding DNA: TGCGCCAGCAGCCAAGGGGGGACAGGGGGAGAAAAACTGTTTTTT.